The following is a TCR beta chain sequence with its context. Antigen unknown. The source of the sample is a study of cytomegalovirus exposure and HLA in healthy donors. Findings and limits, study-wide: A later analysis by the authors found several of the most significant clusters apparently linked to common viral pathogens.

With 60 Vbeta and 13 Jbeta primers, the PCR was carried out. Only in-frame clones appear in the TCRdb table, and some are missing; sequencing was by immunoSEQ multiplex PCR. The sample holds 150,000 to 200,000 clones, less than 90% seen once. V gave up 0 bases and J gave up 5 bases; unmatched junction bases: 10. CDR1 and CDR2 (germline): SGHRS, YFSETQ. The CDR3 runs 16 residues. The chain couples TRBV5-1 to TRBJ2-5, with 7 bases matching TRBD2. This TCR came from a man aged 50-60 years in good health and CMV-seropositive. Sample: PBMCs. CDR3 residues: CASSLASGNIRETQYF. The CDR3 DNA reads as TGCGCCAGCAGCTTGGCTAGCGGTAACATCCGGGAGACCCAGTACTTC.